The 18 T cell receptor beta chains below were found in one sample sequenced in a study of blood T cell repertoires in COVID-19. Clones were sequenced by immunoSEQ multiplex PCR, and TCRdb holds only the in-frame ones, with some missing. The sample has 450,000 or so clones; about 92% are singletons. Sequencing was carried out using PBMCs or T cells enriched from blood (not recorded which). These receptors originate from a man between 18 and 29 years old who had recovered from COVID-19.

The V call is TRBV27, the J call TRBJ1-1; TRBD1 matches at 7 bases. Germline assignment: CDR1 MNHEY and CDR2 SMNVEV (reference sequence). The length of the CDR3 is 14 residues. Germline trimming cut 5 bases from V and 3 bases from J; bases unmatched to any gene: 6. The CDR3 DNA reads TGTGCCAGCAGTGTCCGGGACAGTGACACTGAAGCTTTCTTT. It encodes CASSVRDSDTEAFF.

V and J are TRBV5-1 and TRBJ2-3; TRBD1 is a possible D gene (5 bases). Germline CDR1 is SGHRS and CDR2 is YFSETQ. Trimming removed 5 bases from V and 6 bases from J, with 16 bases in between. CDR3 length equals 14 residues. Here the CDR3 reads CASRTGGAGDTQYF. In DNA, the CDR3 is TGCGCCAGCAGAACCGGCGGCGCAGGGGATACGCAGTATTTT.

V is TRBV5-1 and J is TRBJ2-7; TRBD2 agrees at 8 bases. CDR3 length: 15 amino acids. The V gene end was trimmed by 0 bases and the J gene end by 6 bases; junction bases not matched to a gene: 8. From germline, CDR1 is SGHRS and CDR2 YFSETQ. As DNA, the CDR3 is TGCGCCAGCAGCTTGGGTGGGGGGACTAGGCCCGAGCAGTACTTC. Amino acid sequence: CASSLGGGTRPEQYF.

This clone was recorded once. The chain recombines TRBV19 with TRBJ1-3, with 9 nucleotides matching TRBD1. V trimming: 3 bases; J trimming: 0 bases; junction bases outside the gene matches: 6. This CDR3 is 17 amino acids long. Germline V gene lookup returns CDR1 LNHDA and CDR2 SQIVND (reference sequence). CDR3 nucleotide sequence: TGTGCCAGTAGTATCTACCGGGACAGGGTCTCTGGAAACACCATATATTTT. Its protein product is CASSIYRDRVSGNTIYF. The entire variable domain, with the rest obtained from reference TRBV19 and TRBJ1-3, is as follows: DGGITQSPKYLFRKEGQNVTLSCEQNLNHDAMYWYRQDPGQGLRLIYYSQIVNDFQKGDIAEGYSVSREKKESFPLTVTSAQKNPTAFYLCASSIYRDRVSGNTIYFGEGSWLTVV.

The V call is TRBV7-3, the J call TRBJ2-5; D is ambiguous. The CDR3 has 15 amino acids. CDR1 is SGHTA, CDR2 FQGTGA, per germline. The ends were cut back, 4 bases at V and 1 base at J, with 13 bases in the middle. The CDR3 sequence is CASSSSSSPQETQYF. Here the CDR3 DNA reads TGTGCCAGCAGCTCCTCCTCGTCCCCCCAAGAGACCCAGTACTTC.

V is TRBV5-1 and J is TRBJ2-7; the match to TRBD1 covers 9 bases. The V segment lost 1 base and the J segment 2 bases; nucleotides outside the gene matches: 4. CDR1 and CDR2 (germline): SGHRS, YFSETQ. The CDR3 consists of 15 residues. DNA of the CDR3: TGCGCCAGCAGCTTGCAAACAGGGGGCCCCTACGAGCAGTACTTC. It is translated as CASSLQTGGPYEQYF.

This chain links TRBV28 with TRBJ1-3; maybe TRBD1 (5 bases). From germline, CDR1 is MDHEN and CDR2 SYDVKM. The CDR3 is 17 amino acids. V lost 5 bases and J lost 0, with 17 bases in between. CDR3 amino acids: CASSAPATVRSGNTIYF. Here the CDR3 DNA reads TGTGCCAGCAGTGCTCCTGCGACAGTCCGCTCTGGAAACACCATATATTTT.

The genes are TRBV7-2 and TRBJ2-1; 10 bases align to TRBD1. V gave up 5 bases and J gave up 4 bases; unmatched junction bases: 5. The CDR3 totals 15 residues. Germline lookup yields CDR1 SGHTA and CDR2 FQGNSA. Here the CDR3 reads CASSPRQGAYNEQFF. CDR3 DNA: TGTGCCAGCAGCCCACGACAGGGGGCATACAATGAGCAGTTCTTC.

The chain employs TRBV9 and TRBJ1-5; possibly TRBD1 for D (6 bases). The CDR3 length is 14 residues. V was shortened by 3 bases and J by 3 bases, with 10 bases between the two germline ends. Germline loops: CDR1 SGDLS, CDR2 YYNGEE. CDR3 DNA sequence: TGTGCCAGCAGCGACGGACAGACCAATCAGCCCCAGCATTTT. This codes for CASSDGQTNQPQHF.

This rearrangement joins TRBV10-1 to TRBJ2-1; unclear D gene. Trimming left V 6 bases short and J 8 bases short, with 11 bases between. CDR1 WNHNN and CDR2 SYGVQD come from the germline V gene (reference sequence). This CDR3 has 12 amino acids. CDR3 in amino acids: CASSTKFDEQFF. The DNA of the CDR3 is TGCGCCAGCAGCACTAAATTCGATGAGCAGTTCTTC.

This clone was detected many times. The V call is TRBV28, the J call TRBJ2-7; no clear D. The germline V gene encodes CDR1 MDHEN and CDR2 SYDVKM. Trimming left V 1 base short and J 3 bases short, with 7 bases between. The length of the CDR3 is 13 residues. CDR3 amino acids: CASSLFVSYEQYF. The DNA of the CDR3 is TGTGCCAGCAGTTTATTTGTCAGCTACGAGCAGTACTTC.

The chain is built from TRBV6-5 and TRBJ2-7; D ambiguous. This CDR3 is 11 amino acids long. Trimming shortened V by 2 bases and J by 5 bases, and 4 bases separated the two germline ends. CDR1 is MNHEY, CDR2 SVGAGI, per germline. CDR3 sequence: CASSYVDEQYF. The DNA of the CDR3 is TGTGCCAGCAGTTACGTCGACGAGCAGTACTTC.

V gene TRBV7-3 combines with J gene TRBJ1-2; 7 nucleotides align to TRBD1. Germline trimming cut 5 bases from V and 4 bases from J; bases unmatched to any gene: 7. CDR3 length: 14 residues. Germline V gene lookup returns CDR1 SGHTA and CDR2 FQGTGA. CDR3 protein: CASSPQTGSYGYTF. The CDR3 DNA sequence: TGTGCCAGCAGCCCACAGACAGGGTCCTATGGCTACACCTTC. The whole variable domain, filled in from reference TRBV7-3 and TRBJ1-2, reads GAGVSQTPSNKVTEKGKYVELRCDPISGHTALYWYRQSLGQGPEFLIYFQGTGAADDSGLPNDRFFAVRPEGSVSTLKIQRTERGDSAVYLCASSPQTGSYGYTFGSGTRLTVV.

The rearrangement uses TRBV7-9 and TRBJ1-4; 8 nucleotides line up with TRBD1. Trimming at V came to 4 bases and at J to 6 bases, leaving 7 bases not matched to a gene. The germline gives CDR1 SEHNR, CDR2 FQNEAQ (reference sequence). The CDR3 is 15 amino acids. The CDR3 sequence: CASSSGQGLDEKLFF. The CDR3 DNA sequence: TGTGCCAGCAGCTCAGGACAGGGTTTAGATGAAAAACTGTTTTTT.

The chain couples TRBV5-1 to TRBJ2-3; TRBD2 matches 11 bases. The V gene end was trimmed by 5 bases and the J gene end by 2 bases; junction bases not matched to a gene: 10. CDR3 length equals 17 residues. Germline V gene data show CDR1 as SGHRS and CDR2 as YFSETQ. This CDR3 reads CASSRSGGASPTDTQYF. DNA of the CDR3: TGCGCCAGCAGTCGTAGCGGGGGGGCATCTCCCACAGATACGCAGTATTTT.

The rearrangement uses TRBV11-2 and TRBJ1-1; no clear D gene. V gave up 5 bases and J gave up 1 base, with 14 bases separating them. The germline CDR1 and CDR2 sequences are SGHAT and FQNNGV. The CDR3 totals 15 residues. CDR3 sequence (DNA): TGTGCCAGCAGCCTCCAACGACAAACGAACACTGAAGCTTTCTTT. Amino acids: CASSLQRQTNTEAFF.

V is TRBV12-3 or TRBV12-4 and J is TRBJ1-4, with 9 bases fitting TRBD1. V was clipped by 1 base and J by 10 bases; unmatched bases: 1. This CDR3 comprises 13 residues. The chain's CDR3 is CASSLGQGGKLFF. In nucleotides, the CDR3 is TGTGCCAGCAGTTTAGGACAGGGGGGAAAACTGTTTTTT.

This rearrangement joins TRBV15 to TRBJ1-1, with 7 bases aligning to TRBD1. V lost 6 bases to trimming and J lost 1 base; unmatched junction nucleotides: 8. Germline loops: CDR1 LNHNV, CDR2 YYDKDF (reference sequence). The CDR3 runs to 15 residues. The CDR3 bases are TGTGCCACCAGGGACACAGGGGAGGCGAACACTGAAGCTTTCTTT. Protein: CATRDTGEANTEAFF.